This TCR beta chain comes out of a study of T cell repertoires in cytomegalovirus infection. The wider study: The study used recently identified HLA-C-restricted and well-studied HLA-B-restricted CMV epitopes. It can be stated that public TCR beta signatures indicated CMV infection as well as a matching HLA type. General study findings and limits: The ex vivo response showed dominance by HLA-C-restricted CMV-specific TCR beta clonotypes. Pooled public TCR beta family frequency picked out CMV carriers with the relevant HLA.

TCRdb reprocessed the reads via MiXCR and lists one record per CDR3 protein. The sample lists around 78,000 distinct CDR3 sequences, roughly a quarter occurring once. This clonotype appeared many times. What it binds is not known. The CDR3 has 15 amino acids. Losses at the gene ends were 2 bases for V and 6 bases for J; bases not matched to a gene: 8. CDR1 and CDR2 (germline): SGHTA, FQGTGA. The receptor was derived from a human donor in good health (CMV status not recorded). Some clones in this sample may be carry-over from other donors' samples. Source: CD8+ T cells from cultured PBMCs, taken from culture after CMV antigen stimulation. The rearrangement uses TRBV7-3 and TRBJ1-2; 8 nucleotides line up with TRBD1. The CDR3 coding sequence is TGTGCCAGCAGCTTAGACCCGGCAGGGGGCAATGGCTACACCTTC. Encoded protein: CASSLDPAGGNGYTF.